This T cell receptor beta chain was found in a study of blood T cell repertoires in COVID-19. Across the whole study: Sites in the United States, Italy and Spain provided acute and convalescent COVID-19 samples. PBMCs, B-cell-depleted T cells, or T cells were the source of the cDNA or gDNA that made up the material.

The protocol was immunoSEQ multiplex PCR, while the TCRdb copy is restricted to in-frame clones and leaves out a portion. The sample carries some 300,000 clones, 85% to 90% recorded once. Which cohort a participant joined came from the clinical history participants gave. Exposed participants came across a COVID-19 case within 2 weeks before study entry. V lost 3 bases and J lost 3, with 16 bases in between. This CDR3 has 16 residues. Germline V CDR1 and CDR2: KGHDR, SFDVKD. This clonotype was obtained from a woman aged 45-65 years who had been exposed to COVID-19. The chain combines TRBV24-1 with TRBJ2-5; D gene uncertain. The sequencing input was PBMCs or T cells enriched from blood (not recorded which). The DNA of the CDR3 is TGTGCCACCAGTGATGAAGCAGGCAGGCCAGAAGAGACCCAGTACTTC. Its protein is CATSDEAGRPEETQYF.